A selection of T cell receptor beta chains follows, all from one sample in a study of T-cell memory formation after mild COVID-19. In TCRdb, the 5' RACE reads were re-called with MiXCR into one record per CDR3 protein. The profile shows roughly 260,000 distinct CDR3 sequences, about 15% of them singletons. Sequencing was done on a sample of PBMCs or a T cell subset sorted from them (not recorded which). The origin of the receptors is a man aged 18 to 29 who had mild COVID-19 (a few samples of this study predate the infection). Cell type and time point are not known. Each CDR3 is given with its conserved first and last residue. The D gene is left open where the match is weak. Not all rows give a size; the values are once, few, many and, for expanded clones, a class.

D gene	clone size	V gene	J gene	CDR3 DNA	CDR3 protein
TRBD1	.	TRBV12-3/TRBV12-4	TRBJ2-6	TGTGCCAGCAGACTACAGGGGATCCCTCGTGGGGCCAACGTCCTGACTTTC	CASRLQGIPRGANVLTF
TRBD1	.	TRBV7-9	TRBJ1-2	TGTGCCAGCAGCTCTCAGGGGGCGGGCTATGGCTACACCTTC	CASSSQGAGYGYTF
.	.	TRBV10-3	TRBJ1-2	TGTGCCATCAGTGAGTCGGAGGGGAACTATGGCTACACCTTC	CAISESEGNYGYTF
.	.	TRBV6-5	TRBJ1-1	TGTGCCAGCAGTACCGTTGAGGGGAGGAAAGCTTTCTTT	CASSTVEGRKAFF
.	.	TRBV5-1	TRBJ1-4	TGCGCCAGCAGAGTCGACGAAAAACTGTTTTTT	CASRVDEKLFF
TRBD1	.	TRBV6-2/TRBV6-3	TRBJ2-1	TGTGCCAGCACCCCACTCGGGACAGGGGGCTCCTACAATGAGCAGTTCTTC	CASTPLGTGGSYNEQFF
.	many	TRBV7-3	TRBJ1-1	TGTGCCAGCAGCCTTACGACAGGGAACACTGAAGCTTTCTTT	CASSLTTGNTEAFF
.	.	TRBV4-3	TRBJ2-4	TGCGCCAGCAGCCAAGAGGGGGGGGCGGGAAACATTCAGTACTTC	CASSQEGGAGNIQYF
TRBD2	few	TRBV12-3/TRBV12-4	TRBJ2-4	TGTGCCAGCAGTTCTACTAGCGAGGGAAACATTCAGTACTTC	CASSSTSEGNIQYF
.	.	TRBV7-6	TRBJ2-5	TGTGCCAGCAGCCCTAAGAGAGCGGTAGCAGAAAGTCAGTACTTC	CASSPKRAVAESQYF
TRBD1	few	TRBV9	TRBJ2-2	TGTGCCAGCAGCGTAGACAGGGGGCGTTCCAGGAGCACCGGGGAGCTGTTTTTT	CASSVDRGRSRSTGELFF
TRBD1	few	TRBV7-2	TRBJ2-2	TGTGCCAGCAGCTTAGAGGGACAGCGCACCGGGGAGCTGTTTTTT	CASSLEGQRTGELFF
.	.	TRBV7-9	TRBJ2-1	TGTGCCAGCAGCTTAGAAGAGTTCTTC	CASSLEEFF
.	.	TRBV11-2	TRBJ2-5	TGTGCCAGCAGCTGGTGGCAAGAGACCCAGTACTTC	CASSWWQETQYF
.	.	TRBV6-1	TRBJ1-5	TGTGCCAGCAAGTTCGTGCCCTTCGGCAATCAGCCCCAGCATTTT	CASKFVPFGNQPQHF
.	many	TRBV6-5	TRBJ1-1	TGTGCCAGCAGTTACTGGGGTGGTGAAGCTTTCTTT	CASSYWGGEAFF
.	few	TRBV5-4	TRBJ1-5	TGTGCCAGCAGCTTGCCGGGTAGCAATCAGCCCCAGCATTTT	CASSLPGSNQPQHF
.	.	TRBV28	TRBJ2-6	TGTGCCAGCCAACAGGGTAGCTCTGGGGCCAACGTCCTGACTTTC	CASQQGSSGANVLTF
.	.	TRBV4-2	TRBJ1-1	TGTGCCAGCAGCCAACCGGCAGGACAAGCTTTCTTT	CASSQPAGQAFF
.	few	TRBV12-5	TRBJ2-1	TGTGCTAGTGGTTTGGAAGTCAGGGGATTGGGTGAGCAGTTCTTC	CASGLEVRGLGEQFF
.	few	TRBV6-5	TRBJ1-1	TGTGCCAGCAGTTACGGGGGCCAGCTGAACACTGAAGCTTTCTTT	CASSYGGQLNTEAFF
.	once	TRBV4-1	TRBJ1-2	TGCGCCAGCAGCCAAGAGGCGGCCGCTAACTATGGCTACACCTTC	CASSQEAAANYGYTF
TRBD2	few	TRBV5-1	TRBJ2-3	TGCGCCAGCAGCTTCGCGAACCAGCGGGGGGGCCCAGATACGCAGTATTTT	CASSFANQRGGPDTQYF
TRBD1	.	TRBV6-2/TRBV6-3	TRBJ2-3	TGTGCCAGCAGTGACAGGGTAAGGGATACGCAGTATTTT	CASSDRVRDTQYF
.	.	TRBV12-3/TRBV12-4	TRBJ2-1	TGTGCCAGCAGTTTAGCGCAGTTGAATGAGCAGTTCTTC	CASSLAQLNEQFF
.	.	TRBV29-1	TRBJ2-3	TGCAGCGTTGAGAGAGGTGAGGATACGCAGTATTTT	CSVERGEDTQYF
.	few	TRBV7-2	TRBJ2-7	TGTGCCAGCAGCTTAGAAGGGTACATCCACTTC	CASSLEGYIHF
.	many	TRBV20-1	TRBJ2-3	TGCAGTGCTAGCGGGGGCATCAGGGCAGATACGCAGTATTTT	CSASGGIRADTQYF
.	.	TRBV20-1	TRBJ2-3	TGCAGTGCTAAAACCGGTGATACGCAGTATTTT	CSAKTGDTQYF
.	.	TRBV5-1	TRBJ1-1	TGCGCCAGCAGCTTGCACGGCAGGACGTCTGAAGCTTTCTTT	CASSLHGRTSEAFF
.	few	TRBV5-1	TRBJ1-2	TGCGCCAGCAGCCCGGCCGGGGGCCCCCTGTATGGCTACACCTTC	CASSPAGGPLYGYTF
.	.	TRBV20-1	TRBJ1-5	TGCAGTGCTGTGGCCGGGGGAGGTGATCAGCCCCAGCATTTT	CSAVAGGGDQPQHF
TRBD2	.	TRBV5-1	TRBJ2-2	TGCGCCAGCAGTTCCACCGGGACTACCTCGACCGGGGAGCTGTTTTTT	CASSSTGTTSTGELFF
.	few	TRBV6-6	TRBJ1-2	TGTGCCAGCAGTTACAGGAGGGGCGCCGGCTATGGCTACACCTTC	CASSYRRGAGYGYTF
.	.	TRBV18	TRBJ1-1	TGTGCCAGCTCACCAGAAAGCAGGTCCACTGAAGCTTTCTTT	CASSPESRSTEAFF
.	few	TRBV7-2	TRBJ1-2	TGTGCCAGCAGCTTAAGGGACAGCTACACCTTC	CASSLRDSYTF
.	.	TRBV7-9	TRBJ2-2	TGTGCCAGCAGCTTACGAAATCGTACCGGGGAGCTGTTTTTT	CASSLRNRTGELFF
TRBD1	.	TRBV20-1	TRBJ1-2	TGCATTCGAGGGGCTACAGGGGACTATGGCTACACCTTC	CIRGATGDYGYTF
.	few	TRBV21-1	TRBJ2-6	TGTGCCAGCAGCAAATCCCCTCGTGAGCCGGGACAGGGGGCGTTGGGGGCCAACGTCCTGACTTTC	CASSKSPREPGQGALGANVLTF
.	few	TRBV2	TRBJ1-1	TGTGCCAGCAGGCGAGGGAGGAACACTGAAGCTTTCTTT	CASRRGRNTEAFF
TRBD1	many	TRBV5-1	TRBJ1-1	TGCGCCAGCAGGACAGGGGAAACTGAAGCTTTCTTT	CASRTGETEAFF